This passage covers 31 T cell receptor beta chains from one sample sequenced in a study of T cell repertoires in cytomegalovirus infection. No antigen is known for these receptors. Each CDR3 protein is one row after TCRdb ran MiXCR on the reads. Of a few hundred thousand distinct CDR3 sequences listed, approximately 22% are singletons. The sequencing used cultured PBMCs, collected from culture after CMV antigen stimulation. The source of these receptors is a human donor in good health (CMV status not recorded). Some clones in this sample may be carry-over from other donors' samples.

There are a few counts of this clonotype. The CDR3 loop is CASSHKQQETQYF. The CDR3 DNA is TGTGCCAGCAGTCACAAGCAGCAAGAGACCCAGTACTTC. V is TRBV6-6 and J is TRBJ2-5; D gene uncertain. The germline CDR1 and CDR2 sequences are MNHNY and SVGAGI (reference sequence). The CDR3 runs 13 residues. The V end was cut by 5 bases, the J end by 2 bases, with 9 bases between.

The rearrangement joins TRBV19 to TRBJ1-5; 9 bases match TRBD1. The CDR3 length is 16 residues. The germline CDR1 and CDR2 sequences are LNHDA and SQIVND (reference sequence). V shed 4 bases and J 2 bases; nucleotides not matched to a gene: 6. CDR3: CASSTTGGAGNQPQHF. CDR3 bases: TGTGCCAGTAGTACCACAGGGGGCGCAGGCAATCAGCCCCAGCATTTT.

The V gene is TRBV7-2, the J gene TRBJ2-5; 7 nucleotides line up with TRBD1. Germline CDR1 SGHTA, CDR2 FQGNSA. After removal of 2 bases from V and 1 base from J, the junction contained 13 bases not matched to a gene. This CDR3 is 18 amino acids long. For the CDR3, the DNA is TGTGCCAGCAGCTTATATCCCTTCCCCAGACAGGGCCAAGAGACCCAGTACTTC. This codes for CASSLYPFPRQGQETQYF.

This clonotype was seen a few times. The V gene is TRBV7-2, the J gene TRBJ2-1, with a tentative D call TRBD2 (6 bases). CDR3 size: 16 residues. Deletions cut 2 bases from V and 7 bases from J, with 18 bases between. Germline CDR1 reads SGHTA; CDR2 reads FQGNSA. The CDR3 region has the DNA TGTGCCAGCAGCTTAACCCAGGGACTTGACATGAATGAGCAGTTCTTC. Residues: CASSLTQGLDMNEQFF. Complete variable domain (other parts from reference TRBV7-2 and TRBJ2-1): GAGVSQSPSNKVTEKGKDVELRCDPISGHTALYWYRQSLGQGLEFLIYFQGNSAPDKSGLPSDRFSAERTGGSVSTLTIQRTQQEDSAVYLCASSLTQGLDMNEQFFGPGTRLTVL.

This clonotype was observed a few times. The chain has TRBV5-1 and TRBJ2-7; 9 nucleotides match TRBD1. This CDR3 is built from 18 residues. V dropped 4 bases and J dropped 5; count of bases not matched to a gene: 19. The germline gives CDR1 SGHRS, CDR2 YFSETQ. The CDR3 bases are TGCGCCAGCAGCGCTTACAACAGGGGGCAGGTCCCCCTTAACGAGCAGTACGTC. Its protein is CASSAYNRGQVPLNEQYV.

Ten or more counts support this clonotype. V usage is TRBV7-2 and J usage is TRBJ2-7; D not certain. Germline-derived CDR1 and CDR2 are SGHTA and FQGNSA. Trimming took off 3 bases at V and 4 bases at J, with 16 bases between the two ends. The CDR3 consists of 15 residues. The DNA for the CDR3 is TGTGCCAGCAGCTTGGCGAGTGTTCCTTTATACGAGCAGTACGTC. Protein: CASSLASVPLYEQYV.

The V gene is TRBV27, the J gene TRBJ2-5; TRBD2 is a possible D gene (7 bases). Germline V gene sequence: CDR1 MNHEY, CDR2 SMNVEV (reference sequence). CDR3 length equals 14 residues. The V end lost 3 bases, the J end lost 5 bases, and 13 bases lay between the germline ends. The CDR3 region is CASSFLGGDETQYF. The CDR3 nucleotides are TGTGCCAGCAGTTTCTTAGGGGGGGATGAGACCCAGTACTTC.

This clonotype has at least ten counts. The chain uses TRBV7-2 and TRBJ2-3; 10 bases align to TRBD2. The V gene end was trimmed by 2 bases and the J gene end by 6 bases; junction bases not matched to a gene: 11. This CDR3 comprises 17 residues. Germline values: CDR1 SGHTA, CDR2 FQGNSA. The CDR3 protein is CASSLLGLADSTDTQYF. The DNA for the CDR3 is TGTGCCAGCAGCTTACTAGGACTAGCGGACTCAACGGATACGCAGTATTTT.

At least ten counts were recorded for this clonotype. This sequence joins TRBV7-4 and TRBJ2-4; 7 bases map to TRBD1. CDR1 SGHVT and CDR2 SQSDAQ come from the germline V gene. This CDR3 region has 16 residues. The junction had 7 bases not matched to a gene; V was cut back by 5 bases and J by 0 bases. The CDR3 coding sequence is TGTGCCAGCAGCCCACCGGGACAGTTAGCCAAAAACATTCAGTACTTC. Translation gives CASSPPGQLAKNIQYF.

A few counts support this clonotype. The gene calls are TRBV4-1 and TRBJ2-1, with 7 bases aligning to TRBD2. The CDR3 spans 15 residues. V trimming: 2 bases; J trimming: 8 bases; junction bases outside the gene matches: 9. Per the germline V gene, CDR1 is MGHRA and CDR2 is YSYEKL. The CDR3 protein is CASSQFPGTTDEQFF. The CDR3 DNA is TGCGCCAGCAGCCAATTTCCCGGGACTACCGATGAGCAGTTCTTC.

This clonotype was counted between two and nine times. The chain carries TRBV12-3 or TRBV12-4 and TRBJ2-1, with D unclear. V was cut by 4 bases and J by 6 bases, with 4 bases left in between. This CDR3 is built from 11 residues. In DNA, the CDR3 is TGTGCCAGCAGTTCAATCAATGAGCAGTTCTTC. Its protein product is CASSSINEQFF.

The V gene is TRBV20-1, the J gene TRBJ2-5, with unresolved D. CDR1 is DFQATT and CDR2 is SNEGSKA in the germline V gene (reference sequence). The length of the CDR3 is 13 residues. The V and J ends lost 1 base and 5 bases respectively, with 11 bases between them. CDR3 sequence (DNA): TGCAGTGCTAGAGGCTACATCGGGGAGACCCAGTACTTC. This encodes CSARGYIGETQYF.

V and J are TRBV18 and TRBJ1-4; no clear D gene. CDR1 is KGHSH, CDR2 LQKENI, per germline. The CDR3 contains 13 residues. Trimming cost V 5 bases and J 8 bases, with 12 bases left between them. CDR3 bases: TGTGCCAGCTCAAAGGGAAGGGAGGAAAAACTGTTTTTT. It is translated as CASSKGREEKLFF.

The CDR3 bases are TGTGCCAGCAGGCCCGTAGGGACAGGCCAAGAGACCCAGTACTTC. Its protein product is CASRPVGTGQETQYF. The chain uses TRBV6-6 and TRBJ2-5; 8 nucleotides align to TRBD1. V lost 6 bases and J lost 1; bases outside the gene matches: 7. This CDR3 contains 15 residues. Germline V gene data show CDR1 as MNHNY and CDR2 as SVGAGI (reference sequence).

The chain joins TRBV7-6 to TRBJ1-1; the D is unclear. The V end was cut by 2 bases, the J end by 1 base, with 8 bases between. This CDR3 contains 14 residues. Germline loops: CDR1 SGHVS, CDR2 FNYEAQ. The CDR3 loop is CASSLTDWNTEAFF. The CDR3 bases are TGTGCCAGCAGCTTAACAGACTGGAACACTGAAGCTTTCTTT. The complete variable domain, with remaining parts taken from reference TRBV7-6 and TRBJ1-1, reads GAGVSQSPRYKVTKRGQDVALRCDPISGHVSLYWYRQALGQGPEFLTYFNYEAQQDKSGLPNDRFSAERPEGSISTLTIQRTEQRDSAMYRCASSLTDWNTEAFFGQGTRLTVV.

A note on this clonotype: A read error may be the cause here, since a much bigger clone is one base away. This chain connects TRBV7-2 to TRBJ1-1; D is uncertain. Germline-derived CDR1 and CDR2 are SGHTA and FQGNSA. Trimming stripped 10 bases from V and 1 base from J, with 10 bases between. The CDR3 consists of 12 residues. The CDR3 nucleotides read TGTGCCACTCGTCGGACGAACACTGAAGCTTTCTTT. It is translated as CATRRTNTEAFF.

CDR3 sequence (DNA): TGTGCCACCAGTGATTTAATGGGCTTGGGCTACACCTTC. Protein sequence: CATSDLMGLGYTF. The chain has TRBV24-1 and TRBJ1-2; D ambiguous. Germline CDR1 and CDR2: KGHDR and SFDVKD. CDR3 length: 13 residues. The V gene lost 1 base and the J gene lost 8 bases, with 10 bases spanning the gap.

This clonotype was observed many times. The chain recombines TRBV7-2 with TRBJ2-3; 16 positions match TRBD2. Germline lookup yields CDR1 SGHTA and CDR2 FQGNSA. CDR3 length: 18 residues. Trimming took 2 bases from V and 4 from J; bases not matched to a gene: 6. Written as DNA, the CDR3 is TGTGCCAGCAGCTTAAGGGGGACTAGCGGGAGGGGGGCAGATACGCAGTATTTT. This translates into CASSLRGTSGRGADTQYF.

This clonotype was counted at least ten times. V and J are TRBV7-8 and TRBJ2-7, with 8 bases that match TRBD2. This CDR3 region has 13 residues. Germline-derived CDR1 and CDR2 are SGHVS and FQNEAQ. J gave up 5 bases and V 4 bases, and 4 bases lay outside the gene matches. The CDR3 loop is CASSSPGGDEQYV. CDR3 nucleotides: TGTGCCAGCAGCTCGCCGGGGGGGGACGAGCAGTACGTC.

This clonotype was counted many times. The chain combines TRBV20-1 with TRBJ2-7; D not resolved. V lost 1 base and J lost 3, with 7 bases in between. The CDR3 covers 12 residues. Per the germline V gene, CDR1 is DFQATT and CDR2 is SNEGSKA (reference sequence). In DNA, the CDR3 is TGCAGTGCTAGAGGTCGAATCTACGAGCAGTACTTC. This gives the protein CSARGRIYEQYF.

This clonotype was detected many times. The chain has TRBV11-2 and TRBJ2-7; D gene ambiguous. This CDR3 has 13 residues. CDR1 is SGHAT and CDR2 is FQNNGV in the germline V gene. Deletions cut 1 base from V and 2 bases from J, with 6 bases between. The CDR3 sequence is CASSLGATYEQYV. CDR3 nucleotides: TGTGCCAGCAGCTTAGGGGCCACCTACGAGCAGTACGTC.

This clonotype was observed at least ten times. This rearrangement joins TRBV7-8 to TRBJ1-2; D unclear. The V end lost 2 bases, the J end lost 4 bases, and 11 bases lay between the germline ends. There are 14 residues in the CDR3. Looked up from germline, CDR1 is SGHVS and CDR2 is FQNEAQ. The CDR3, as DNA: TGTGCCAGCAGCTTAAGAGACACATCCTATGGCTACACCTTC. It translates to CASSLRDTSYGYTF.

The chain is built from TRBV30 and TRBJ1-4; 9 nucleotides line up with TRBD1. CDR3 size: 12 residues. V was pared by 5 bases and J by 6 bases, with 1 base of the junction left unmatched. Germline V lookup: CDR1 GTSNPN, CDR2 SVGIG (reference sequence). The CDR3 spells CAWGTGYEKLFF. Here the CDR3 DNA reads TGTGCCTGGGGGACAGGGTATGAAAAACTGTTTTTT.

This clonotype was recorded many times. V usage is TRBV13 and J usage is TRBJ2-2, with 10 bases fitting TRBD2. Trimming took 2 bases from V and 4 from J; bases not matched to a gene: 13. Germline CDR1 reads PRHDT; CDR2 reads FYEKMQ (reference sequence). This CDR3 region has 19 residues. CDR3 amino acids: CASSLRPTIAGGSTGELFF. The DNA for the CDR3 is TGTGCCAGCAGCTTAAGACCTACGATAGCGGGAGGTTCCACCGGGGAGCTGTTTTTT.

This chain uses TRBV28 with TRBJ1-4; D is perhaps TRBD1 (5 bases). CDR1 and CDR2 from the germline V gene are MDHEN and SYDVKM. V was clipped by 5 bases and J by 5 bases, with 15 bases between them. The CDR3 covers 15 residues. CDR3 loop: CASSDRGLLNEKLFF. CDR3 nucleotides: TGTGCCAGCAGTGATAGGGGTCTCCTGAATGAAAAACTGTTTTTT.

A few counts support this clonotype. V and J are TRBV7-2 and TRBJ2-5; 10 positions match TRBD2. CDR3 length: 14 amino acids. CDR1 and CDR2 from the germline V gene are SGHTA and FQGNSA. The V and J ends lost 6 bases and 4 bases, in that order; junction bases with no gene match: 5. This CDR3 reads CASRRAGGPETQYF. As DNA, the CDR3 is TGTGCCAGCAGGCGAGCGGGAGGGCCAGAGACCCAGTACTTC.

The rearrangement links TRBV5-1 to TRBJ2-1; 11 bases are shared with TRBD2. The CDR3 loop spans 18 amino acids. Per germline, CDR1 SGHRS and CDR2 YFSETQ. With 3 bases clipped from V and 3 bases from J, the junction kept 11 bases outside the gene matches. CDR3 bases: TGCGCCAGCAGCTCGGGCCTACTAGCGGGAGACCTCTACAATGAGCAGTTCTTC. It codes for CASSSGLLAGDLYNEQFF.

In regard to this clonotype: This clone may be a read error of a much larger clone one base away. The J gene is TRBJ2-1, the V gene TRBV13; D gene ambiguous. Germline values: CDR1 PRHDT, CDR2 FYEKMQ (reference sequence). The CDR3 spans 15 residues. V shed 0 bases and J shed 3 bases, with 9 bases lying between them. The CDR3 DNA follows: TGTGCCAGCAGCTTAGGGTCTAGTTTCTACAATGAGCAGTTCTTC. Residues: CASSLGSSFYNEQFF.

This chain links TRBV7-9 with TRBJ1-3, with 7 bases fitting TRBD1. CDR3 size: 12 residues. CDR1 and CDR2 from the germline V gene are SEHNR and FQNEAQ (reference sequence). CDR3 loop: CGGQSSGNTIYF. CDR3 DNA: TGTGGGGGACAGAGCTCTGGAAACACCATATATTTT.

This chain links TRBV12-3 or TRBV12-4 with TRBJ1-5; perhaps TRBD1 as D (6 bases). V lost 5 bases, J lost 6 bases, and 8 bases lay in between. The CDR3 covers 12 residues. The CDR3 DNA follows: TGTGCCAGCAGTGAGGGGGTTCAGCCCCAGCATTTT. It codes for CASSEGVQPQHF.

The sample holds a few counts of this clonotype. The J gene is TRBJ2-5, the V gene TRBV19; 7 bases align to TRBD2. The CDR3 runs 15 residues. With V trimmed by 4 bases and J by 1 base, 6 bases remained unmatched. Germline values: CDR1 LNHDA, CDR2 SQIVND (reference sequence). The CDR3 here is CASSRKRGFQETQYF. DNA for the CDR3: TGTGCCAGTAGTAGGAAGCGGGGTTTCCAAGAGACCCAGTACTTC.